These 5 T cell receptor beta chains were sequenced from one sample in a study of post-analysis software for immune sequencing data. Study conclusions and caveats: Patients carried roughly 5 TRBV segments more frequently than controls did, and TRBV5-6, TRBV5-1 and TRBV20-1 were among them.

Included in the TCR beta cDNA libraries were unique molecular identifiers. TCRdb ran MiXCR on the PCR reads and lists one entry per CDR3 protein. The sample includes approximately 690,000 distinct CDR3 sequences, approximately 60% seen only once; the top ten take about 11%. Antigen specificity for these receptors is unknown. The sample was blood. Receptor source: a girl aged 2-10 years with multiple sclerosis.

This chain links TRBV12-3 or TRBV12-4 with TRBJ1-4, with TRBD1 identical over 7 bases. This CDR3 has 16 amino acids. V shed 3 bases, J shed 8 bases, and the junction held 12 bases outside the gene matches. As DNA, the CDR3 is TGTGCCAGCAGTTTGGGGTGGACAGGCACGGGAGAAAAACTGTTTTTT. Amino acids: CASSLGWTGTGEKLFF.

J is TRBJ2-4 and V is TRBV29-1, with 7 bases fitting TRBD2. TRBJ2-5 explains the end of the DNA better; the J call may be wrong. The CDR3 extends over 13 amino acids. Germline CDR1 SQVTM, CDR2 ANQGSEA. The CDR3 DNA reads TGCAGCGTTGAAGATCACGGGGGGGAGACCCAGTACTTC. It specifies CSVEDHGGETQYF.

The rearrangement joins TRBV12-3 or TRBV12-4 to TRBJ2-1, with D perhaps TRBD2 (5 bases). The V and J ends lost 4 bases and 2 bases respectively, with 15 bases between them. The CDR3 runs to 16 residues. This CDR3 is CASSSLSVLTYNEQFF. Written as DNA, the CDR3 is TGTGCCAGCAGTTCTCTTAGCGTGCTGACCTACAATGAGCAGTTCTTC.

V usage is TRBV6-1 and J usage is TRBJ1-5; 8 bases map to TRBD1. Germline V gene lookup returns CDR1 MNHNS and CDR2 SASEGT. CDR3 length: 15 residues. J lost 6 bases, V lost 0 bases, and 4 bases had no gene match. As DNA, the CDR3 is TGTGCCAGCAGTGAAGCCCTGGACAGGGCTCAGCCCCAGCATTTT. Encoded protein: CASSEALDRAQPQHF.

V is TRBV10-3 and J is TRBJ1-5; D gene ambiguous. The germline V gene encodes CDR1 ENHRY and CDR2 SYGVKD. V lost 2 bases to trimming and J lost 6 bases, with 14 bases between them. CDR3 length: 15 amino acids. CDR3 sequence (DNA): TGTGCCATCAGTGAGGGCACGGTAGGTTCTCAGCCCCAGCATTTT. Translation gives CAISEGTVGSQPQHF.